This is a list of T cell receptor beta chains from one sample in a study of shared clonotypes between healthy human individuals. Profiling relied on immunoSEQ multiplex PCR, and the TCRdb table lists in-frame clones only, not all of them. The sample shows a few million clones, about 90% of them seen only once. Material for sequencing was naive CD4+ T cells from PBMCs. These receptors all come from a man aged 18-30 years in good health. Some clones in this sample may be carry-over from other donors' samples. The CDR3 runs from the conserved cysteine through the conserved F or W. Each record gives: J gene, D gene, V gene, clone size, CDR3 protein, CDR3 DNA. D genes are given only for firm matches. Only some rows state a clone size, as once, few, many or a class for expanded clones.

TRBJ2-1	TRBD2	TRBV15	-	CATCPAGRHEQFF	TGTGCCACCTGTCCAGCGGGACGACATGAGCAGTTCTTC
TRBJ2-1	TRBD1	TRBV2	-	CASGQGAYNEQFF	TGTGCGTCTGGACAGGGAGCTTACAATGAGCAGTTCTTC
TRBJ2-2	-	TRBV7-3	-	CASSLIANSNTGELFF	TGTGCCAGCAGCTTAATCGCGAATTCTAACACCGGGGAGCTGTTTTTT
TRBJ1-2	TRBD1	TRBV4-1	-	CASSQGPRQGARGYTF	TGCGCCAGCAGCCAAGGCCCCCGACAGGGGGCGCGGGGCTACACCTTC
TRBJ2-7	TRBD2	TRBV5-4	few	CASSSSGSISYEQYF	TGTGCCAGCAGCTCCAGCGGGAGCATCTCCTACGAGCAGTACTTC
TRBJ2-7	TRBD2	TRBV5-4	-	CASSSLLAGMGEQYF	TGTGCCAGCAGCTCGTTACTAGCGGGAATGGGGGAGCAGTACTTC
TRBJ2-5	-	TRBV28	once	CASSSPGESLQETQYF	TGTGCCAGCAGTTCCCCCGGGGAGTCTCTACAAGAGACCCAGTACTTC
TRBJ2-4	-	TRBV27	-	CASSPPGRNIQYF	TGTGCCAGCAGTCCCCCAGGGAGAAACATTCAGTACTTC
TRBJ2-7	-	TRBV5-6	-	CASSLAQAFYEQYF	TGTGCCAGCAGCTTGGCACAGGCTTTCTACGAGCAGTACTTC
TRBJ2-7	-	TRBV7-6	-	CASSPVGLGQGEQYF	TGTGCCAGCAGCCCGGTAGGGTTGGGTCAGGGCGAGCAGTACTTC
TRBJ2-5	TRBD1	TRBV6-6	-	CASSRTGETQYF	TGTGCCAGCAGCCGGACAGGGGAGACCCAGTACTTC
TRBJ2-7	TRBD1	TRBV7-2	-	CASSFSKLRDRLYEQYF	TGTGCCAGCAGCTTCTCGAAACTCCGGGACAGGCTCTACGAGCAGTACTTC
TRBJ2-5	-	TRBV28	-	CASSDVPGELDQETQYF	TGTGCCAGCAGTGATGTCCCGGGAGAACTAGACCAAGAGACCCAGTACTTC
TRBJ1-2	TRBD1	TRBV5-1	-	CASSWTGGNGYTF	TGCGCCAGCAGCTGGACAGGGGGGAATGGCTACACCTTC
TRBJ1-1	-	TRBV5-1	few	CASSAQVNTEAFF	TGCGCCAGCAGCGCCCAGGTGAACACTGAAGCTTTCTTT
TRBJ1-1	-	TRBV11-2	-	CASSPIGYTEAFF	TGTGCCAGCAGCCCAATCGGGTACACTGAAGCTTTCTTT
TRBJ1-3	-	TRBV5-8	-	CASSYGQSSGNTIYF	TGTGCCAGCAGCTATGGACAGAGCTCTGGAAACACCATATATTTT
TRBJ2-3	TRBD2	TRBV29-1	-	CSVSSGIVFTDTQYF	TGCAGCGTATCGAGCGGGATTGTTTTCACAGATACGCAGTATTTT
TRBJ2-7	-	TRBV30	-	CAWSLTLISWETSSYEQYF	TGTGCCTGGAGCCTGACCTTGATTTCATGGGAAACGAGCTCCTACGAGCAGTACTTC
TRBJ2-5	-	TRBV4-1	-	CASSQNRETQYF	TGCGCCAGCAGCCAAAACCGCGAGACCCAGTACTTC
TRBJ1-4	-	TRBV7-8	-	CASSFGPAGLFF	TGTGCCAGCAGCTTTGGACCGGCCGGGCTGTTTTTT
TRBJ2-7	TRBD2	TRBV6-1	-	CASSVSGGRGSVAYEQYF	TGTGCCAGCAGTGTCAGCGGGGGGCGAGGTTCCGTAGCCTACGAGCAGTACTTC
TRBJ2-1	-	TRBV18	-	CASSPTGTYTYNEQFF	TGTGCCAGCTCACCAACAGGGACTTACACCTACAATGAGCAGTTCTTC
TRBJ2-6	TRBD2	TRBV5-5	-	CASSLSGGSGANVLTF	TGTGCCAGCAGCCTCTCGGGGGGCTCTGGGGCCAACGTCCTGACTTTC